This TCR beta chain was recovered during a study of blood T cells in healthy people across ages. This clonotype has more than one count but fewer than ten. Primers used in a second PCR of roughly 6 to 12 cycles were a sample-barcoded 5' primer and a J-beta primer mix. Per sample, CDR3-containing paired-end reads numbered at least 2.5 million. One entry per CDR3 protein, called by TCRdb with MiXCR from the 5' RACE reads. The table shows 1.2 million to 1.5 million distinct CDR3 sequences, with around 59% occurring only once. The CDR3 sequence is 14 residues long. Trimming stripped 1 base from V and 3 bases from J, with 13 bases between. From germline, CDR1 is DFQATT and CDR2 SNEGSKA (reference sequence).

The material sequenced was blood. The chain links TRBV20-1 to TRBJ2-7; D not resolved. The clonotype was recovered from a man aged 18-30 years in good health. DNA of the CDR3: TGCAGTGCTAGAGGGCCCGATTTGGACTACGAGCAGTACTTC. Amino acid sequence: CSARGPDLDYEQYF.